This T cell receptor (beta chain) was sequenced for a study of T cells in Graves' hyperthyroidism and ophthalmopathy. The CDR3 is made up of 15 amino acids. Germline V lookup: CDR1 DFQATT, CDR2 SNEGSKA (reference sequence). V trimming: 0 bases; J trimming: 4 bases; junction bases outside the gene matches: 8. The table lists this clonotype with many counts. Using RNA transcripts as the source, TCR beta CDR3 regions were amplified. TCR CDR3 regions were first amplified by RT-PCR with HTBI primers. Using its own MiXCR run on the multiplex PCR reads, TCRdb lists one record per CDR3 protein. The sample shows around 340,000 distinct CDR3 sequences, around 13% of them seen only once.

The specimen was blood. The TCR was taken from a woman in her twenties or thirties with Graves' hyperthyroidism. The rearrangement links TRBV20-1 to TRBJ2-7, with 8 nucleotides matching TRBD2. The CDR3 coding sequence is TGCAGTGCTAGAGATCCCCGGGAGGGTACATACGAGCAGTACTTC. It codes for CSARDPREGTYEQYF.